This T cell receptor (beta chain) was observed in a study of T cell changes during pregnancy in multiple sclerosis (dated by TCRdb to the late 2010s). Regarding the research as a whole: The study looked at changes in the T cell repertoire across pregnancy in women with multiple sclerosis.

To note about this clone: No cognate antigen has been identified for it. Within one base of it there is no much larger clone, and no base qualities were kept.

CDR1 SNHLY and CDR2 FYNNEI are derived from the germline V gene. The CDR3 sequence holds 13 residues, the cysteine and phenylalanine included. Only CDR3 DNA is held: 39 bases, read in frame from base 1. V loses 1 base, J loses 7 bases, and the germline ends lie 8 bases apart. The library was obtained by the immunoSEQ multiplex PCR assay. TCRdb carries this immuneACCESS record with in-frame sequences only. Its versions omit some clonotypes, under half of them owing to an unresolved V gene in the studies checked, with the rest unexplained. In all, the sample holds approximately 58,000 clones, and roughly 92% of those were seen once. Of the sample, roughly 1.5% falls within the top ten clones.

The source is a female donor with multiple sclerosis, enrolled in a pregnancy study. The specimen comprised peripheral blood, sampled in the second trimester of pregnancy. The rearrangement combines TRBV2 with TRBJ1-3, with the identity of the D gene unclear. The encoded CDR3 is CASSEVSENTIYF. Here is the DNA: TGTGCCAGCAGTGAAGTTTCGGAGAACACCATATATTTT.